This T cell receptor beta chain was recorded in a study of OX40 agonist ivuxolimab in advanced cancers. Trimming left V 0 bases short and J 5 bases short, with 17 bases between. The CDR3 has 16 residues. Germline CDR1 ENHRY, CDR2 SYGVKD. The data were produced by immunoSEQ multiplex PCR, yet TCRdb's version contains in-frame clones alone and is incomplete. The table includes 30,000 to 40,000 clones, approximately 90% detected once. This clone was seen a single time. This TCR derives from an adult with an advanced solid tumor such as melanoma, head and neck, liver or kidney cancer. Sequencing used CD4+ or CD8+ T cells sorted from blood, obtained in a trial of the OX40 agonist ivuxolimab. The rearrangement links TRBV10-3 to TRBJ2-7; D might be TRBD2 (6 bases). CDR3 in amino acids: CAISESYGGSSDEQYF. The CDR3 nucleotides are TGTGCCATCAGTGAGTCGTACGGGGGTAGCTCGGACGAGCAGTACTTC.